This TCR beta chain was found in a study of patients and donors after allogeneic stem cell transplantation. The V end lost 2 bases, the J end lost 1 base, and 5 bases lay between the germline ends. The CDR3 length is 13 residues. Germline assignment: CDR1 LGHNA and CDR2 YNFKEQ. One entry per CDR3 protein results from TCRdb running MiXCR on the RT-PCR reads. The sample holds more than 150,000 distinct CDR3 sequences, 24% seen once. This clonotype has only a few counts. This sequence joins TRBV4-2 and TRBJ2-5; D unresolved. The sample consisted of blood, either unsorted or a sorted T cell fraction (not recorded which). The clonotype originates from a human donor who was either an allogeneic HSCT recipient or a stem cell or donor lymphocyte infusion donor (not recorded which). It is not recorded whose cells these are; they may come from a transplant donor. This chain's CDR3 is CASSQIPQETQYF. CDR3 nucleotides: TGTGCCAGCAGCCAAATCCCCCAAGAGACCCAGTACTTC.